The 3 T cell receptor beta chains presented below share a single source sample, sequenced in a study of shared clonotypes between healthy human individuals. Naive CD8 isolation took CD45RO-negative cells positively selected for CCR7 and excluded terminally differentiated effector memory CD45RA+ cells. Generated by immunoSEQ multiplex PCR, the TCRdb table keeps only in-frame clones and is missing some. The data contain 700,000 to 950,000 clones, about 96% of them singletons. Sequenced material: naive CD8+ T cells sorted from blood. These TCRs come from a man aged 25-45 years in good health.

The chain employs TRBV27 and TRBJ2-7; the D is unclear. This CDR3 is 13 amino acids long. V lost 7 bases and J 1 base, leaving 11 bases between the germline ends. The germline V gene has CDR1 MNHEY and CDR2 SMNVEV (reference sequence). CDR3 in DNA: TGTGCCAGCACGGACCGGGTATCCTACGAGCAGTACTTC. This encodes CASTDRVSYEQYF.

The chain is built from TRBV29-1 and TRBJ2-7; TRBD1 matches 12 bases. V lost 7 bases to trimming and J lost 4 bases; unmatched junction nucleotides: 14. The CDR3 is 16 residues long. The germline gives CDR1 SQVTM, CDR2 ANQGSEA. CDR3 sequence reads: CSARGRTGQGAYEQYF. In nucleotides, the CDR3 is TGCAGCGCCCGAGGGAGGACGGGACAGGGGGCATACGAGCAGTACTTC.

The chain uses TRBV15 and TRBJ2-1; the D gene is possibly TRBD2 (5 bases). Germline values: CDR1 LNHNV, CDR2 YYDKDF (reference sequence). The germline V and J ends were trimmed by 6 bases and 1 base, with 13 bases remaining between them. CDR3 length equals 15 residues. CDR3 amino acids: CATRDPRGSYNEQFF. CDR3 nucleotides: TGTGCCACCAGGGACCCGAGAGGGTCCTACAATGAGCAGTTCTTC. Looking up the rest from reference TRBV15 and TRBJ2-1 gives the full variable domain: DAMVIQNPRYQVTQFGKPVTLSCSQTLNHNVMYWYQQKSSQAPKLLFHYYDKDFNNEADTPDNFQSRRPNTSFCFLDIRSPGLGDTAMYLCATRDPRGSYNEQFFGPGTRLTVL.